This T cell receptor beta chain stems from a study of blood T cell repertoires in COVID-19. At the level of the study: The cDNA or gDNA used as material had been derived from T cells, B-cell-depleted T cells, or PBMCs.

The table came from immunoSEQ multiplex PCR; TCRdb's copy has only in-frame clones and leaves some out. Of about 250,000 clones listed, just over 85% are singletons. Per the germline V gene, CDR1 is GTSNPN and CDR2 is SVGIG (reference sequence). With 4 bases clipped from V and 6 bases from J, the junction kept 11 bases outside the gene matches. There are 14 residues in the CDR3. The chain carries TRBV30 and TRBJ1-2; 7 bases fit TRBD1. The sample consisted of PBMCs or T cells enriched from blood (not recorded which). The sequence came from a man aged 35-49 years who had recovered from COVID-19. The CDR3 DNA follows: TGTGCCTGGACCGGGACAGCTCGCAGCAATGGCTACACCTTC. Protein sequence: CAWTGTARSNGYTF.